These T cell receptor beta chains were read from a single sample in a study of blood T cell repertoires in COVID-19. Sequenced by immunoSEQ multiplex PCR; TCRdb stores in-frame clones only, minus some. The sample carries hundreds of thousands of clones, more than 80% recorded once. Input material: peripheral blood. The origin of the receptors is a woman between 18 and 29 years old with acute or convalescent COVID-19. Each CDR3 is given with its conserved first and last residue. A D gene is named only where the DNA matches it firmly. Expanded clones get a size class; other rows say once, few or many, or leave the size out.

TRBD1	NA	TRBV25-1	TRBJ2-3	CASSLTGVTDTQYF	TGTGCCAGCAGCCTGACAGGGGTGACAGATACGCAGTATTTT
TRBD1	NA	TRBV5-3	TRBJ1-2	CARSLRCTRDSGPEPHGYTF	TGTGCCAGAAGCTTACGTTGCACCCGGGACAGCGGTCCCGAGCCCCACGGCTACACCTTC
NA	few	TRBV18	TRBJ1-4	CASSPRAGLEEKLFF	TGTGCCAGCTCACCCAGGGCCGGGCTGGAAGAAAAACTGTTTTTT
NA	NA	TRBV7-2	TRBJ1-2	CASSLAGGDGYTF	TGTGCCAGCAGCTTAGCCGGCGGGGATGGCTACACCTTC
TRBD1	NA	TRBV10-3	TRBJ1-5	CAISVGQPNQPQHF	TGTGCCATCAGTGTGGGACAGCCAAATCAGCCCCAGCATTTT
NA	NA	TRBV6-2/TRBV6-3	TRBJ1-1	CASSYSGWTEAFF	TGTGCCAGCAGTTACTCTGGTTGGACAGAAGCTTTCTTT
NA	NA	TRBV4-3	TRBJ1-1	CASSQLPGLMNTEAFF	TGCGCCAGCAGCCAACTCCCGGGACTGATGAACACTGAAGCTTTCTTT
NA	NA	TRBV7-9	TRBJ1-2	CASSYGESYGYTF	TGTGCCAGCAGCTATGGGGAGTCTTATGGCTACACCTTC
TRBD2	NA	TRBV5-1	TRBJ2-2	CASSLSGGNTGELFF	TGCGCCAGCAGCTTGAGCGGGGGTAACACCGGGGAGCTGTTTTTT
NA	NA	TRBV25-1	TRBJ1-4	CASSEIDKEVGKLFF	TGTGCCAGCAGTGAAATTGACAAGGAGGTTGGAAAACTGTTTTTT
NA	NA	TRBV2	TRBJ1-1	CASPTRGNTEAFF	TGTGCCAGCCCCACAAGGGGGAACACTGAAGCTTTCTTT
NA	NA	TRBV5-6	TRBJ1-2	CASSLDGTSFYGYTF	TGTGCCAGCAGCTTGGATGGGACATCTTTCTATGGCTACACCTTC
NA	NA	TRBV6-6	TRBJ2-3	CASSGQSTDTQYF	TGTGCCAGCAGTGGACAGAGCACAGATACGCAGTATTTT
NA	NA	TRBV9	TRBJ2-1	CASSWGFNEQFF	TGTGCCAGCAGCTGGGGCTTCAATGAGCAGTTCTTC